The entry below describes one TCR beta chain. Its antigen is as yet unknown. V was pared by 1 base and J by 2 bases, with 11 bases between. Germline V gene lookup returns CDR1 LNHNV and CDR2 YYDKDF (reference sequence). The CDR3 totals 15 residues. The data derive from a study of T cell responses to AZD1222 COVID-19 vaccine. Study-level points and caveats: Most donors were white British and more were female, and clonal diversity was possibly underestimated. Spike was spanned by vaccine-associated CD4 TCRs, with dominance at 160-218 and 743-854. There were repertoire samples only from the period after the peak T cell response.

TCRdb's table, derived via immunoSEQ multiplex PCR, lists solely in-frame clones and lacks some. The sample gives 100,000 to 120,000 clones, 94% of which show up once; 2.5% to 3.5% is in the top ten. The chain joins TRBV15 to TRBJ2-5; D may be TRBD2 (6 bases). This receptor was obtained from an adult who received the AZD1222 COVID-19 vaccine. This specimen consisted of peripheral blood, obtained 28 days after the second AZD1222 dose. The CDR3: CATSRAGLTQETQYF. CDR3 nucleotide sequence: TGTGCCACCAGCAGAGCGGGACTTACTCAAGAGACCCAGTACTTC. Filled out from reference TRBV15 and TRBJ2-5, the complete variable domain reads DAMVIQNPRYQVTQFGKPVTLSCSQTLNHNVMYWYQQKSSQAPKLLFHYYDKDFNNEADTPDNFQSRRPNTSFCFLDIRSPGLGDTAMYLCATSRAGLTQETQYFGPGTRLLVL.